This TCR beta chain was obtained from a study of blood T cell repertoires in COVID-19. The overall study: Sample material is recorded as cDNA or gDNA derived from T cells, B-cell-depleted T cells, or PBMCs.

The Seattle patients, enrolled during active infection, were followed longitudinally. Only in-frame clones appear in the TCRdb table, and some are missing; sequencing was by immunoSEQ multiplex PCR. The sample has 400,000 or so clones, 80% to 90% seen once. Trimming left V 0 bases short and J 5 bases short, with 9 bases between. The CDR3 sequence is 14 residues long. Germline V gene data show CDR1 as MNHNS and CDR2 as SASEGT. The chain uses TRBV6-1 and TRBJ2-3, with D maybe TRBD1 (5 bases). The TCR sequence derives from a man between 18 and 29 years old with COVID-19, enrolled during active disease. Sequencing used peripheral blood. The CDR3 is CASSEALQGDTQYF. Written as DNA, the CDR3 is TGTGCCAGCAGTGAAGCGCTTCAGGGAGATACGCAGTATTTT.